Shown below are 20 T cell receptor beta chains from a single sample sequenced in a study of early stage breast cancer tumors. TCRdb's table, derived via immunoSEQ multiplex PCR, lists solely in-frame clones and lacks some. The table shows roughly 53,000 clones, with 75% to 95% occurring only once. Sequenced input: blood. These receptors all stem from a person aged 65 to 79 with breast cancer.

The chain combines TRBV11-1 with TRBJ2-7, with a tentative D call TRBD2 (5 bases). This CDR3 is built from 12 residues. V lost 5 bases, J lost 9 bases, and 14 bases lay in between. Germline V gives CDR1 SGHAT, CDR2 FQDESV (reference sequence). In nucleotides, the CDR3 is TGTGCCAGCAGCCACTTGACTAACGGGCAGTACTTC. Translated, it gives CASSHLTNGQYF. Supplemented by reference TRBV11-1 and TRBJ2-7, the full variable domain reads EAEVAQSPRYKITEKSQAVAFWCDPISGHATLYWYRQILGQGPELLVQFQDESVVDDSQLPKDRFSAERLKGVDSTLKIQPAELGDSAMYLCASSHLTNGQYFGPGTRLTVT.

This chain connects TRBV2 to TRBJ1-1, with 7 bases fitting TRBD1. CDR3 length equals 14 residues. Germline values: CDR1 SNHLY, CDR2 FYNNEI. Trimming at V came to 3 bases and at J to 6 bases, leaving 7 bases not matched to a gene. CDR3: CASSDGTEWAEAFF. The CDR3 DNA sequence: TGTGCCAGCAGTGATGGGACAGAATGGGCTGAAGCTTTCTTT.

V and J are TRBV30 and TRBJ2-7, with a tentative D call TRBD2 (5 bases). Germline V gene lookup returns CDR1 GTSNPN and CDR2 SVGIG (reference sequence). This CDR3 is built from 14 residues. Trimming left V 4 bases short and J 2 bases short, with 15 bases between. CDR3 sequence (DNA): TGTGCCTGGACGAGTCGGGATCCTACCTACGAGCAGTACTTC. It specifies CAWTSRDPTYEQYF.

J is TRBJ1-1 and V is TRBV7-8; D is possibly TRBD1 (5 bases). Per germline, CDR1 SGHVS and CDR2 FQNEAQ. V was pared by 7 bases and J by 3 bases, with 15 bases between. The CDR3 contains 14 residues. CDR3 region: CASTPRRDHTEAFF. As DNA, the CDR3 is TGTGCCAGCACCCCCCGGAGGGACCACACTGAAGCTTTCTTT.

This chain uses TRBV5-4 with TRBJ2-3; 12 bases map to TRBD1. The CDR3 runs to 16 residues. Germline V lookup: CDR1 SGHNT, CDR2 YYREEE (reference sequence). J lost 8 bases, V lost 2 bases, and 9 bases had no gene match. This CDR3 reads CASSFGTGGSRGTQYF. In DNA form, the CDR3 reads TGTGCCAGCAGCTTCGGGACAGGGGGCTCTCGGGGTACGCAGTATTTT.

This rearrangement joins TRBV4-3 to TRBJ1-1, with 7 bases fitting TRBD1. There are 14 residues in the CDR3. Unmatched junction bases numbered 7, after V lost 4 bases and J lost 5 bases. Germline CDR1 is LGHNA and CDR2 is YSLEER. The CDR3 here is CASSPRTGETEAFF. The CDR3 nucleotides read TGCGCCAGCAGCCCTAGGACAGGTGAGACTGAAGCTTTCTTT.

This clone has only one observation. For the CDR3, the DNA is TGTGCCTGGACTAGCGGGGGGGCCGACGAGCAGTACTTC. This codes for CAWTSGGADEQYF. The chain couples TRBV30 to TRBJ2-7, with TRBD2 matching over 12 bases. Per germline, CDR1 GTSNPN and CDR2 SVGIG (reference sequence). The V segment lost 4 bases and the J segment 5 bases; nucleotides outside the gene matches: 3. The CDR3 has 13 residues.

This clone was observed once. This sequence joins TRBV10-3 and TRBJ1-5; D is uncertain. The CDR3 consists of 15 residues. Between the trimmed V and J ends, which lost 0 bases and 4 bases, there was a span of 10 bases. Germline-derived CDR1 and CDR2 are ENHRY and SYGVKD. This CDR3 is CAISESTGVNQPQHF. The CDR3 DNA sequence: TGTGCCATCAGTGAGTCGACCGGGGTGAATCAGCCCCAGCATTTT.

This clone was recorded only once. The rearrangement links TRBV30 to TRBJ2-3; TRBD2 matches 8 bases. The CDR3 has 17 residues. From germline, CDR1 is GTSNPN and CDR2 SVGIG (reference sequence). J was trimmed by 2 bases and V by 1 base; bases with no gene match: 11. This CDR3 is CAWSAGWTSRLTDTQYF. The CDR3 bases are TGTGCCTGGAGTGCAGGGTGGACTAGCAGACTCACAGATACGCAGTATTTT. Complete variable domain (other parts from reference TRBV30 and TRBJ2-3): SQTIHQWPATLVQPVGSPLSLECTVEGTSNPNLYWYRQAAGRGLQLLFYSVGIGQISSEVPQNLSASRPQDRQFILSSKKLLLSDSGFYLCAWSAGWTSRLTDTQYFGPGTRLTVL.

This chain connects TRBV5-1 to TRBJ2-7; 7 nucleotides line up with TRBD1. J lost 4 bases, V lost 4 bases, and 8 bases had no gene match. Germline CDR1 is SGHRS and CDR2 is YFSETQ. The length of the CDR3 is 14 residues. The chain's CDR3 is CASSLDRRRYEQYF. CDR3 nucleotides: TGCGCCAGCAGCCTGGACAGGCGAAGATACGAGCAGTACTTC.

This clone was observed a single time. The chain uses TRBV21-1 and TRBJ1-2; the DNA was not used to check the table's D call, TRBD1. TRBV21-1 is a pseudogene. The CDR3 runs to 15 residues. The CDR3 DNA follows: TGTGCCAGCAGCAAAGCCGCCGCAGGGGGAAATGGCTACACCTTC. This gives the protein CASSKAAAGGNGYTF.

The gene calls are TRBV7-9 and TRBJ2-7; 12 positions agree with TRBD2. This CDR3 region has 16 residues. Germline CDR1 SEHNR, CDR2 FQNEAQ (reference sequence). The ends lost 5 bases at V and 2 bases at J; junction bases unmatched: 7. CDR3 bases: TGTGCCAGCAGCCGACCGACTAGCGGGAGTACCTACGAGCAGTACTTC. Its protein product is CASSRPTSGSTYEQYF.

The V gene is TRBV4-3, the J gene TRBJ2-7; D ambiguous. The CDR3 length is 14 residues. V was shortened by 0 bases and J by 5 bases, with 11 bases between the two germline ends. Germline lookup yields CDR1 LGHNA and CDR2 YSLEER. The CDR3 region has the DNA TGCGCCAGCAGCCAAGATTGGCAGATGGACGAGCAGTACTTC. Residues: CASSQDWQMDEQYF.

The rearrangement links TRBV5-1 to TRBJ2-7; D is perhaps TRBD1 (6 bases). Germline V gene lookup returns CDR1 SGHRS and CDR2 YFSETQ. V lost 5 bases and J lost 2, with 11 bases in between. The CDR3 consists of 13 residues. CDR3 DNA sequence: TGCGCCAGCAGTCTTCCAGGGGCCTACGAGCAGTACTTC. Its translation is CASSLPGAYEQYF. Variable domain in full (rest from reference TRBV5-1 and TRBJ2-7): KAGVTQTPRYLIKTRGQQVTLSCSPISGHRSVSWYQQTPGQGLQFLFEYFSETQRNKGNFPGRFSGRQFSNSRSEMNVSTLELGDSALYLCASSLPGAYEQYFGPGTRLTVT.

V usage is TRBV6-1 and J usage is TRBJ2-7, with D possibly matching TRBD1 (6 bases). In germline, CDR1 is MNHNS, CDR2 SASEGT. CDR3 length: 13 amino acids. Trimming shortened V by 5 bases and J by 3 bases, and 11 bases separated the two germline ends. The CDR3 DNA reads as TGTGCCAGCAGTATACAGGGATACTACGAGCAGTACTTC. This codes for CASSIQGYYEQYF.

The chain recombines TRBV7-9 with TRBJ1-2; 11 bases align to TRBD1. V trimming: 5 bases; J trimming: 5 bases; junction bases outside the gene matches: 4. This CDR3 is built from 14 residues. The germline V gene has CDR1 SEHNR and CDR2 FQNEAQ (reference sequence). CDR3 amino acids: CASSIGQGAYGYTF. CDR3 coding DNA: TGTGCCAGCAGCATTGGACAGGGGGCGTATGGCTACACCTTC. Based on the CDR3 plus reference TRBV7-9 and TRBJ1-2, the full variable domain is DTGVSQNPRHKITKRGQNVTFRCDPISEHNRLYWYRQTLGQGPEFLTYFQNEAQLEKSRLLSDRFSAERPKGSFSTLEIQRTEQGDSAMYLCASSIGQGAYGYTFGSGTRLTVV.

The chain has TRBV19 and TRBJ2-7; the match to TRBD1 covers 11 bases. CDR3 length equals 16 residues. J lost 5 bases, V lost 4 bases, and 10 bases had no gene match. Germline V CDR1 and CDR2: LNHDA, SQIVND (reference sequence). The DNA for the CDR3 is TGTGCCAGTAGTACCCCCCTCGGACAGGGGGCGAACGAGCAGTACTTC. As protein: CASSTPLGQGANEQYF.

CDR3 bases: TGCGCCAGCAGCCCCTCACTAGCGGGAGGGTTTTACGAGCAGTACTTC. This encodes CASSPSLAGGFYEQYF. This chain links TRBV5-1 with TRBJ2-7, with TRBD2 matching 13 bases. Germline V lookup: CDR1 SGHRS, CDR2 YFSETQ. J lost 4 bases, V lost 4 bases, and 8 bases had no gene match. The CDR3 is 16 residues long. Using reference TRBV5-1 and TRBJ2-7 for the parts outside the CDR3, the full variable domain is KAGVTQTPRYLIKTRGQQVTLSCSPISGHRSVSWYQQTPGQGLQFLFEYFSETQRNKGNFPGRFSGRQFSNSRSEMNVSTLELGDSALYLCASSPSLAGGFYEQYFGPGTRLTVT.

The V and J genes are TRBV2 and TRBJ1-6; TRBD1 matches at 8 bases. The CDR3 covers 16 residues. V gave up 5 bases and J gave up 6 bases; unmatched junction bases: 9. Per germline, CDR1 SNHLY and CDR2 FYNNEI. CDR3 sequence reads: CASSLQGAASNSPLHF. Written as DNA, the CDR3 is TGTGCCAGCAGTCTCCAGGGGGCTGCATCTAATTCACCCCTCCACTTT. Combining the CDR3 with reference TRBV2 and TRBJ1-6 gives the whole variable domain EPEVTQTPSHQVTQMGQEVILRCVPISNHLYFYWYRQILGQKVEFLVSFYNNEISEKSEIFDDQFSVERPDGSNFTLKIRSTKLEDSAMYFCASSLQGAASNSPLHFGNGTRLTVT.

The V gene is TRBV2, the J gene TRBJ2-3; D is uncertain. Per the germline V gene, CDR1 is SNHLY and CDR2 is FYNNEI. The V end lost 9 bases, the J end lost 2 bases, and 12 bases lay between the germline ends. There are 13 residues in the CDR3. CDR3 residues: CASHRLFTDTQYF. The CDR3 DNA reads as TGTGCCAGTCACCGACTTTTCACAGATACGCAGTATTTT.